One T cell receptor beta chain is described in this entry. Its antigen is undetermined. This record comes from a study of Graves' ophthalmopathy and Graves' hyperthyroidism. General study findings and limits: Using a 13-signature model, the authors split ophthalmopathy from stable hyperthyroidism, with roughly 90% sensitivity and roughly 80% specificity. It was with roughly 71% sensitivity and about 72% specificity that the model predicted ophthalmopathy progression. A majority of expanded thyroid clonotypes exceeding 0.001 frequency were likewise present in blood.

The diagnosis was founded upon clinical symptoms, serum thyroxine, TRAb, thyroid ultrasound and orbital computed tomography. The authors amplified TCR beta CDR3 regions, and they did so from RNA transcripts for repertoire sequencing. First-round RT-PCR used HTBI primers; second-round multiplex PCR followed. TCRdb independently ran MiXCR on the multiplex PCR reads; one entry per CDR3 protein. The table records more than 1,000,000 distinct CDR3 sequences, roughly 35% of them present only once. Germline V gene lookup returns CDR1 SEHNR and CDR2 FQNEAQ (reference sequence). The V and J ends lost 0 bases and 5 bases respectively, with 11 bases between them. The CDR3 contains 14 residues.

The genes are TRBV7-9 and TRBJ2-7; possible D gene TRBD2, 5 bases. This clonotype was obtained from an adult man with Graves' hyperthyroidism. Sequencing was done on a sample of peripheral blood or thyroid tissue (not recorded which). CDR3 residues: CASSLARGRDEQYF. CDR3 sequence (DNA): TGTGCCAGCAGCTTAGCGAGAGGGCGTGACGAGCAGTACTTC.